The entry that follows covers one TCR beta chain sequence. Its antigen is currently not known. No base-level quality is on record; no much larger clone is a single base apart. The data were obtained in a study of control samples from healthy donors and cancer patients (TCRdb year 2020). From the cysteine up to the phenylalanine, the CDR3 has a length of 20 residues. The sequence is cut down to CDR3 DNA, 60 bases in frame from base 1. V lost 1 base and J lost 0 bases; the stretch between them is 19 bases long. CDR1 SGHVS and CDR2 FQNEAQ were looked up in the germline V gene. Library construction relied on the immunoSEQ multiplex PCR assay. Drawn from immuneACCESS, this table holds only the in-frame rearrangements with V and J called that TCRdb kept. Clones are partly lost; checked studies trace under half to an unresolved V gene and leave the rest unexplained. In all, the sample holds tens of thousands of clones, and about nine tenths of those were seen once. The ten biggest clones cover 40% of the sample.

Source material: PBMCs. The TCR comes from a man aged 50-60 years with head and neck cancer. The sequence is built from TRBV7-8 and TRBJ1-6; the D gene is perhaps TRBD1, from 5 matching bases. The CDR3 sequence is CASSLVSLGALSSYNSPLHF. The DNA sequence follows: TGTGCCAGCAGCTTAGTGTCATTAGGGGCCCTTAGCTCCTATAATTCACCCCTCCACTTT.